Reported below is one T cell receptor beta chain. Its matching antigen is unknown. TCRdb redid the calling of the 5' RACE reads with MiXCR, one entry per CDR3 protein. The sample lists 95,000 to 120,000 distinct CDR3 sequences, 20% to 25% occurring once. This sample was included in a study of T-cell memory formation after mild COVID-19. Study in general: Most TCR clusters belonged to a single donor. Study conclusions and caveats: Shrinking CD4+ clones were chiefly CM and EM; CD8+ ones were chiefly EMRA. CD4/CD8 balance characterized clones contracting day 15 to 85, and CD4+ skew characterized later expanders.

Germline trimming cut 8 bases from V and 0 bases from J; bases unmatched to any gene: 10. From germline, CDR1 is MRHNA and CDR2 SNTAGT. The length of the CDR3 is 16 residues. The sequenced sample was PBMCs or a T cell subset sorted from them (not recorded which). This receptor was obtained from a man aged 18 to 35 who had mild COVID-19 (a few samples of this study predate the infection). Cell type and time point are not known. The chain recombines TRBV6-4 with TRBJ2-1; TRBD2 matches 7 bases. CDR3 sequence: CASSRDSGYSYNEQFF. DNA of the CDR3: TGTGCCAGCTCTCGGGATAGCGGGTACTCCTACAATGAGCAGTTCTTC.